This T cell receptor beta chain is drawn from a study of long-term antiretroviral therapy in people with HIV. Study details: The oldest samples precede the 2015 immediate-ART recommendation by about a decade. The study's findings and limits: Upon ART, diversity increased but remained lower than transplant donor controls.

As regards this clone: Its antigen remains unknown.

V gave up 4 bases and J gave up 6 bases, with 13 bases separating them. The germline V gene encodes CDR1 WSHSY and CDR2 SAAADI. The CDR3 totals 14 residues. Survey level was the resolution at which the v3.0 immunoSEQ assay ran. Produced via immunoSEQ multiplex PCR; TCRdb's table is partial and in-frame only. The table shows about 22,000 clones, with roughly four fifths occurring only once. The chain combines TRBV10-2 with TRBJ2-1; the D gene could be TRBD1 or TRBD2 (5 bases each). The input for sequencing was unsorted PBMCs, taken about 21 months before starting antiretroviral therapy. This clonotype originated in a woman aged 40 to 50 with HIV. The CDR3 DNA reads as TGCGCCAGCAGTGCCCCCGGGACCATCAATGAGCAGTTCTTC. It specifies CASSAPGTINEQFF.